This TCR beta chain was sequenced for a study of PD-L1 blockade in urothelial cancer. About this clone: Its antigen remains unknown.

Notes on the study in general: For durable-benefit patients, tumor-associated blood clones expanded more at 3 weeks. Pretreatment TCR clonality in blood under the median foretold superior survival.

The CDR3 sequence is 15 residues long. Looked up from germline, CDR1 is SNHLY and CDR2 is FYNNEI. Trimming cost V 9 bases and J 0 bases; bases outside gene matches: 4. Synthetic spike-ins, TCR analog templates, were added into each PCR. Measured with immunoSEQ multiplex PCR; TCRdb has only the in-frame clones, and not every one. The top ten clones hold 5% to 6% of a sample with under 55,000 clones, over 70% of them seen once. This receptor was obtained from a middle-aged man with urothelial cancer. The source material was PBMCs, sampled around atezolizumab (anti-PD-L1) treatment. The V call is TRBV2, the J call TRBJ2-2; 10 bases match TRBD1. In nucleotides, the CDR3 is TGTGCCAGTAAGGGACAGGGGCCGAACACCGGGGAGCTGTTTTTT. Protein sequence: CASKGQGPNTGELFF.